What follows are 9 T cell receptor beta chains derived from one specimen sequenced in a study of blood T cell repertoires in COVID-19. The assay was immunoSEQ multiplex PCR, and TCRdb's table has in-frame clones only and misses some. In the table there are some 160,000 clones, 85% to 90% of which are singletons. The sequencing input was PBMCs or T cells enriched from blood (not recorded which). The receptors were sampled from a woman between 50 and 59 years old who had recovered from COVID-19.

The chain recombines TRBV6-1 with TRBJ2-2; a possible D gene is TRBD1 (6 bases). CDR3 size: 15 residues. CDR1 and CDR2 from the germline V gene are MNHNS and SASEGT. V shed 3 bases and J shed 4 bases, with 12 bases lying between them. CDR3 residues: CASSDRGVGTGELFF. The CDR3 nucleotides are TGTGCCAGCAGTGACAGGGGAGTAGGCACCGGGGAGCTGTTTTTT.

V gene TRBV7-2 combines with J gene TRBJ2-7; TRBD1 agrees at 7 bases. Germline CDR1 reads SGHTA; CDR2 reads FQGNSA. The V segment lost 6 bases and the J segment 3 bases; nucleotides outside the gene matches: 11. The CDR3 runs 15 residues. The chain's CDR3 is CASRPTTGVNYEQYF. The CDR3 DNA reads TGTGCCAGCAGACCTACAACAGGGGTGAACTACGAGCAGTACTTC. Full variable domain (outside the CDR3, taken from reference TRBV7-2 and TRBJ2-7): GAGVSQSPSNKVTEKGKDVELRCDPISGHTALYWYRQSLGQGLEFLIYFQGNSAPDKSGLPSDRFSAERTGGSVSTLTIQRTQQEDSAVYLCASRPTTGVNYEQYFGPGTRLTVT.

Here the CDR3 reads CASSQDQGFTEAFF. The CDR3 region has the DNA TGTGCCAGCAGCCAAGATCAGGGATTCACTGAAGCTTTCTTT. V is TRBV4-2 and J is TRBJ1-1, with D possibly matching TRBD1 (5 bases). Trimming removed 0 bases at V and 4 bases at J, with 9 bases between. The CDR3 contains 14 residues. Looked up from germline, CDR1 is LGHNA and CDR2 is YNFKEQ.

This clone was found a few times. The V call is TRBV7-9, the J call TRBJ1-1, with 9 bases that match TRBD1. CDR3 size: 15 residues. The V gene's germline CDR1 is SEHNR and CDR2 FQNEAQ (reference sequence). Unmatched junction bases numbered 9, after V lost 5 bases and J lost 5 bases. CDR3 loop: CASSALTGGKTEAFF. The CDR3 DNA sequence: TGTGCCAGCAGCGCGTTGACAGGGGGGAAGACTGAAGCTTTCTTT.

The rearrangement joins TRBV18 to TRBJ1-5; tentative D call: TRBD1 (6 bases). Between the trimmed V and J ends, which lost 5 bases and 5 bases, there was a span of 16 bases. The length of the CDR3 is 15 residues. Germline CDR1 is KGHSH and CDR2 is LQKENI. The CDR3 DNA sequence: TGTGCCAGCTCAGGGGAACAGGGTGGGGATCAGCCCCAGCATTTT. As protein: CASSGEQGGDQPQHF.

The rearrangement links TRBV2 to TRBJ1-5; 9 bases are shared with TRBD1. The ends lost 4 bases at V and 4 bases at J; junction bases unmatched: 14. Germline CDR1 reads SNHLY; CDR2 reads FYNNEI. The CDR3 is 18 amino acids. Written as DNA, the CDR3 is TGTGCCAGCAGTGTAGTTAAAAGGGGACAGGGCTGGAATCAGCCCCAGCATTTT. Translation gives CASSVVKRGQGWNQPQHF. Based on the CDR3 plus reference TRBV2 and TRBJ1-5, the full variable domain is EPEVTQTPSHQVTQMGQEVILRCVPISNHLYFYWYRQILGQKVEFLVSFYNNEISEKSEIFDDQFSVERPDGSNFTLKIRSTKLEDSAMYFCASSVVKRGQGWNQPQHFGDGTRLSIL.

V gene TRBV14 combines with J gene TRBJ2-2; 10 positions match TRBD2. Trimming removed 2 bases from V and 5 bases from J; junction bases left unmatched: 5. This CDR3 spans 16 amino acids. Germline-derived CDR1 and CDR2 are SGHDN and FVKESK. CDR3 residues: CASSQRASGGTGELFF. CDR3 nucleotide sequence: TGTGCCAGCAGCCAAAGGGCTAGCGGGGGAACCGGGGAGCTGTTTTTT.

J is TRBJ1-2 and V is TRBV30; the D gene is possibly TRBD1 (6 bases). V lost 2 bases and J 8 bases, leaving 18 bases between the germline ends. This CDR3 is 14 amino acids long. CDR1 GTSNPN and CDR2 SVGIG come from the germline V gene (reference sequence). Here the CDR3 DNA reads TGTGCCTGGAGTCTTGACTACAGGGTGCTGGGCTACACCTTC. It is translated as CAWSLDYRVLGYTF. Variable domain in full (rest from reference TRBV30 and TRBJ1-2): SQTIHQWPATLVQPVGSPLSLECTVEGTSNPNLYWYRQAAGRGLQLLFYSVGIGQISSEVPQNLSASRPQDRQFILSSKKLLLSDSGFYLCAWSLDYRVLGYTFGSGTRLTVV.

V gene TRBV15 combines with J gene TRBJ1-3; 7 nucleotides align to TRBD1. The CDR3 runs to 17 residues. J gave up 0 bases and V 1 base, and 6 bases lay outside the gene matches. The germline CDR1 and CDR2 sequences are LNHNV and YYDKDF (reference sequence). DNA of the CDR3: TGTGCCACCAGCAGAGGAACAGGGGTCGGCTCTGGAAACACCATATATTTT. Translated, it gives CATSRGTGVGSGNTIYF.